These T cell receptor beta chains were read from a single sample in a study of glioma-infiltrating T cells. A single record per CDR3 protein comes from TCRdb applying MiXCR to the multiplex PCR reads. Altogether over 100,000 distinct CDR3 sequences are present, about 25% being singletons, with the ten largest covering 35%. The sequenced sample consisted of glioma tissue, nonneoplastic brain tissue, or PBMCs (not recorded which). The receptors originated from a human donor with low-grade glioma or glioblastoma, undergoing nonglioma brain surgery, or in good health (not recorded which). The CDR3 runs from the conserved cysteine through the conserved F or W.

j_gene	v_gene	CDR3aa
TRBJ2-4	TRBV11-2	CASSFRRAENIQYF
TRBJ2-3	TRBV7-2	CASSFQRGADTQYF
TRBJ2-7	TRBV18	CASSRTGGVGAYEQYF
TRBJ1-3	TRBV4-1	CASSSIRATSGNTIYF
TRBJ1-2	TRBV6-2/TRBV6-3	CASSYGIYGYSF
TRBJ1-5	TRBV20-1	CSARYPREDNQPQHF
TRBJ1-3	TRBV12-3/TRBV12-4	CASSLLASGNTIYF
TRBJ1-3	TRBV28	CASSFDRGSGNTIYF
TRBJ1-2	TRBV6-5	CASSYSESGKSNYGYTF
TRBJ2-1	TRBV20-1	CSAPTGLAGFEQFF
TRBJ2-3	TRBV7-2	CASRLTGNTDTQYF
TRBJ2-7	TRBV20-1	CSVARETYEQYF
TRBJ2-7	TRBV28	CASSSLVTEQYF
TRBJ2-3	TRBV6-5	CASSYLGTSGRARDTQYF
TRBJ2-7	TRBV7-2	CASSLVGQNYKQYF
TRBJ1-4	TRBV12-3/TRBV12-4	CASSGDRGNEKLFF
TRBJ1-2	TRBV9	CASHGEARGYTF
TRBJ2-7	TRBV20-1	CSARSGTSGLSYEQYF
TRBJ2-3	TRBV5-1	CASSTGLAASTDTQYF
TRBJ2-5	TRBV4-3	CASSQEFGGLETQYF
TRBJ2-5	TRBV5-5	CASGRRGETQYF
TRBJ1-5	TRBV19	CASSIAGGGQNNQPQHF
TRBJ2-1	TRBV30	CAWRVLSGRTYNEQFF
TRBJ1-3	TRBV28	CASSPWLRSGNTIYF
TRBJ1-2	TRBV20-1	CSATGQGGYTF
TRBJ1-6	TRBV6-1	CANPRFTYSPLHF
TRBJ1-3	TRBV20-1	CSARTAGNTIYF
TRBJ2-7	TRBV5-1	CASSLDSSNQGQYF
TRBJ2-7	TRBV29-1	CSARTGVRYEQYF
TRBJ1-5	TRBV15	CATRRDRTGSSQPQHF
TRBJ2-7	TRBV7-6	CASSSLLAGANEQYF
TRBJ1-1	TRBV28	CASSSDMNTEAFF
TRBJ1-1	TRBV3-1	CASSPRYRGDTEAFF
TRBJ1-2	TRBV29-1	CSDAGGYTF
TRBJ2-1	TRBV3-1	CASTKTSGDDNEQFF
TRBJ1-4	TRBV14	CASSQLTGGPNEKLFF
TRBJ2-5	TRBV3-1	CASSPSSALLQETQYF
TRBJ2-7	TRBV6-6	CASRGQAAAYEQYF
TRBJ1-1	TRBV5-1	CASRFGWATNTEAFF
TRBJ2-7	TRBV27	CASSSDRGTYEQYF
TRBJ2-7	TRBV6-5	CASSYSGQGAYEQYF
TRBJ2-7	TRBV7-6	CASSPREGEQYF
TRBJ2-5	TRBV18	CASSPRTDYQETQYF
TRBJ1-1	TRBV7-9	CASSRANTEAFF
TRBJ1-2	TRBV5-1	CASSRGTEEDGYTF